This entry lists 12 T cell receptor beta chains sequenced from one sample in a study of blood T cell repertoires in COVID-19. Some clones are missing from TCRdb's copy, which holds only in-frame ones; the method was immunoSEQ multiplex PCR. This sample has 40,000 to 50,000 clones, with more than 70% found just once. The source material was peripheral blood. Receptors were obtained from a human donor in a cohort sampled during active COVID-19.

This clone was observed once. J is TRBJ2-7 and V is TRBV5-1; D might be TRBD1 (6 bases). V was shortened by 2 bases and J by 2 bases, with 14 bases between the two germline ends. Looked up from germline, CDR1 is SGHRS and CDR2 is YFSETQ. The CDR3 runs to 15 residues. The CDR3 spells CASSFEGDATYEQYF. Written as DNA, the CDR3 is TGCGCCAGCAGCTTTGAGGGGGACGCAACCTACGAGCAGTACTTC.

This clone came up a few times. This chain uses TRBV18 with TRBJ1-5; D might be TRBD1 (6 bases). The CDR3 length is 15 residues. V shed 8 bases and J shed 2 bases, with 16 bases lying between them. CDR1 KGHSH and CDR2 LQKENI come from the germline V gene. CDR3 in DNA: TGTGCCAGCCCACGGGGGGGGCAGGGCAATCAGCCCCAGCATTTT. It translates to CASPRGGQGNQPQHF.

The V gene is TRBV9, the J gene TRBJ2-7; possibly TRBD1 for D (5 bases). The CDR3 runs to 13 residues. CDR1 is SGDLS, CDR2 YYNGEE, per germline. V gave up 4 bases and J gave up 1 base, with 9 bases separating them. This CDR3 is CASSPGNSYEQYF. The DNA for the CDR3 is TGTGCCAGCAGCCCAGGGAATTCCTACGAGCAGTACTTC.

The chain carries TRBV30 and TRBJ1-2; the D gene is possibly TRBD1 (5 bases). This CDR3 is 13 amino acids long. Germline CDR1 is GTSNPN and CDR2 is SVGIG (reference sequence). V lost 0 bases to trimming and J lost 7 bases, with 12 bases between them. CDR3 protein: CAWSVSQGGGYTF. The CDR3 DNA is TGTGCCTGGAGTGTCTCCCAGGGTGGTGGCTACACCTTC.

The rearrangement joins TRBV6-5 to TRBJ1-5; 7 bases align to TRBD1. V shed 6 bases and J 5 bases; nucleotides not matched to a gene: 4. The CDR3 has 13 amino acids. Germline-derived CDR1 and CDR2 are MNHEY and SVGAGI. CDR3 amino acids: CASSPTGYQPQHF. The CDR3 DNA is TGTGCCAGCAGCCCGACAGGGTATCAGCCCCAGCATTTT.

This chain uses TRBV15 with TRBJ2-7; 11 bases map to TRBD2. Per the germline V gene, CDR1 is LNHNV and CDR2 is YYDKDF (reference sequence). CDR3 length equals 17 residues. Germline trimming cut 0 bases from V and 5 bases from J; bases unmatched to any gene: 9. The CDR3 protein is CATSRDLAGGLMNEQYF. The CDR3 DNA reads as TGTGCCACCAGCAGAGATCTAGCGGGAGGACTAATGAACGAGCAGTACTTC.

J is TRBJ2-1 and V is TRBV5-4; 10 bases fit TRBD2. Per the germline V gene, CDR1 is SGHNT and CDR2 is YYREEE (reference sequence). The CDR3 has 15 amino acids. Trimming removed 5 bases from V and 8 bases from J; junction bases left unmatched: 10. The CDR3 region has the DNA TGTGCCAGCAGACCTGTGCTAGCGGGAGACCATGAGCAGTTCTTC. Translating gives CASRPVLAGDHEQFF.

The rearrangement uses TRBV19 and TRBJ1-1; tentative D call: TRBD1 (5 bases). The CDR3 covers 15 residues. The germline V gene encodes CDR1 LNHDA and CDR2 SQIVND (reference sequence). V dropped 1 base and J dropped 3 bases, with 12 bases sitting between them. The CDR3: CASSIGGGTHTEAFF. As DNA, the CDR3 is TGTGCCAGTAGTATAGGCGGCGGGACCCACACTGAAGCTTTCTTT.

The chain carries TRBV6-7 and TRBJ2-3; 7 nucleotides line up with TRBD2. TRBV6-7 is identified as an open reading frame with a role that is uncertain. The CDR3 has 17 residues. Unmatched junction bases numbered 12, after V lost 5 bases and J lost 1 base. CDR3 residues: CASSIAGPSEGTDTQYF. Written as DNA, the CDR3 is TGTGCCAGCAGTATAGCGGGCCCCTCCGAGGGCACAGATACGCAGTATTTT.

This clone was detected a few times. The chain employs TRBV25-1 and TRBJ1-3; TRBD1 matches at 7 bases. CDR3 length equals 15 residues. The germline V gene has CDR1 MGHDK and CDR2 SYGVNS. The trim removed 6 bases at V and 2 bases at J, leaving 7 bases unmatched. This chain's CDR3 is CASSLTDRAGNTIYF. CDR3 nucleotides: TGTGCCAGCAGCCTCACCGACAGGGCTGGAAACACCATATATTTT.

The chain carries TRBV28 and TRBJ2-7; D may be TRBD2 (5 bases). The CDR3 extends over 15 amino acids. Germline loops: CDR1 MDHEN, CDR2 SYDVKM. V dropped 1 base and J dropped 2 bases, with 12 bases sitting between them. CDR3 nucleotides: TGTGCCAGCAGTTTATTCGGGGTTGGGCCCTACGAGCAGTACTTC. It is translated as CASSLFGVGPYEQYF.

The chain links TRBV5-1 to TRBJ1-1, with D possibly TRBD1 on 6 matching bases. Between the trimmed V and J ends, which lost 3 bases and 0 bases, there was a span of 18 bases. This CDR3 has 17 residues. Per germline, CDR1 SGHRS and CDR2 YFSETQ. This CDR3 is CASSSDPWDNMNTEAFF. The DNA for the CDR3 is TGCGCCAGCAGCTCTGATCCCTGGGACAATATGAACACTGAAGCTTTCTTT. Drawing the rest from reference TRBV5-1 and TRBJ1-1, the complete variable domain is KAGVTQTPRYLIKTRGQQVTLSCSPISGHRSVSWYQQTPGQGLQFLFEYFSETQRNKGNFPGRFSGRQFSNSRSEMNVSTLELGDSALYLCASSSDPWDNMNTEAFFGQGTRLTVV.